This T cell receptor beta chain was identified in a study of regulatory T cells in long-lasting Graves disease. Sequencing libraries for TCR beta were prepared with iRepertoire HTBI primers and Arm-PCR of CDR3 regions. TCRdb passed the multiplex PCR reads through MiXCR, listing each CDR3 protein once. The sample records about 470,000 distinct CDR3 sequences, around a fifth being singletons. This clonotype was counted at least ten times. Its antigen remains unknown. Notes on the study in general: TRBV28 was favored in persistent disease, as were TRBJ1-2 and TRBJ2-5. Exclusively peripheral blood, rather than thyroid tissue, was studied. Among the persistent patients, 2,500 to 3,000 public clonotypes were shared, more than the approximately 960 shared among new patients. Few sampled subjects may have lowered accuracy.

Germline V lookup: CDR1 MDHEN, CDR2 SYDVKM. V was clipped by 6 bases and J by 4 bases, with 19 bases between them. The CDR3 is 15 residues long. Time point specified: persistent/refractory GD, antithyroid drugs over 5 years with positive TRAb. With RNA extracted from PBMCs as input, the TCR library was made. This clonotype was obtained from a female donor with Graves disease. V gene TRBV28 combines with J gene TRBJ2-7, with D perhaps TRBD2 (6 bases). Sample: peripheral blood mononuclear cells (PBMCs), taken when the disease was refractory, from a patient treated with antithyroid drugs. In DNA form, the CDR3 reads TGTGCCAGCAGAACCGGGGCTCCCAGCGGGTACGAGCAGTACTTC. It translates to CASRTGAPSGYEQYF.